The 30 T cell receptor beta chains in this list originate from one sample, sequenced in a study of shared clonotypes between healthy human individuals. Positive CCR7 selection of CD45RO-negative cells yielded the naive CD8 cells, and terminally differentiated effector memory CD45RA+ cells were excluded. Measured with immunoSEQ multiplex PCR; TCRdb has only the in-frame clones, and not every one. The table records roughly 2.1 million clones, 90% to 95% of them present only once. The sample comprised naive CD8+ T cells from PBMCs. The receptors stem from a man between 18 and 29 years old in good health. Some clones in this sample may be carry-over from other donors' samples.

The chain joins TRBV5-1 to TRBJ2-5; 7 bases line up with TRBD2. CDR1 is SGHRS and CDR2 is YFSETQ in the germline V gene. The length of the CDR3 is 16 residues. V gave up 1 base and J gave up 1 base; unmatched junction bases: 7. CDR3 coding DNA: TGCGCCAGCAGCTTGATAGGGGAGGGGCTCCAAGAGACCCAGTACTTC. This codes for CASSLIGEGLQETQYF.

The chain recombines TRBV4-3 with TRBJ2-3; no reliable D call. The CDR3 has 12 amino acids. Trimming took 0 bases from V and 4 from J, leaving 2 bases between them. Germline V CDR1 and CDR2: LGHNA, YSLEER. CDR3 sequence reads: CASSQEPDTQYF. CDR3 DNA sequence: TGCGCCAGCAGCCAAGAGCCAGATACGCAGTATTTT.

The V call is TRBV7-9, the J call TRBJ2-7; no clear D gene. The germline gives CDR1 SEHNR, CDR2 FQNEAQ (reference sequence). Trimming removed 4 bases at V and 6 bases at J, with 10 bases between. The CDR3 has 12 amino acids. CDR3: CASSSSSLEQYF. The CDR3 DNA sequence: TGTGCCAGCAGCTCCTCATCCCTCGAGCAGTACTTC. The full variable domain, in which reference TRBV7-9 and TRBJ2-7 provide the parts outside the CDR3, is DTGVSQNPRHKITKRGQNVTFRCDPISEHNRLYWYRQTLGQGPEFLTYFQNEAQLEKSRLLSDRFSAERPKGSFSTLEIQRTEQGDSAMYLCASSSSSLEQYFGPGTRLTVT.

This sequence joins TRBV15 and TRBJ2-3; D is uncertain. This CDR3 contains 13 residues. Germline loops: CDR1 LNHNV, CDR2 YYDKDF (reference sequence). The ends were cut back, 1 base at V and 9 bases at J, with 11 bases in the middle. The CDR3 spells CATSRVPKGTQYF. The DNA of the CDR3 is TGTGCCACCAGCAGAGTCCCCAAAGGAACGCAGTATTTT.

V is TRBV15 and J is TRBJ1-4; D is possibly TRBD1 (6 bases). Germline values: CDR1 LNHNV, CDR2 YYDKDF (reference sequence). V gave up 6 bases and J gave up 6 bases, with 14 bases separating them. The CDR3 is 14 residues long. The DNA of the CDR3 is TGTGCCACCAGTCCCGACAGGCAGGATGAAAAACTGTTTTTT. Its protein product is CATSPDRQDEKLFF.

The chain uses TRBV5-1 and TRBJ2-7; 9 positions agree with TRBD2. J gave up 6 bases and V 6 bases, and 7 bases lay outside the gene matches. The germline V gene encodes CDR1 SGHRS and CDR2 YFSETQ. The CDR3 has 13 amino acids. The CDR3: CASTLAGSGEQYF. In DNA, the CDR3 is TGCGCCAGCACCCTAGCGGGATCGGGCGAGCAGTACTTC.

The rearrangement links TRBV5-1 to TRBJ2-3; weak D call: TRBD1 (6 bases). The CDR3 is 14 residues long. The V end was cut by 2 bases, the J end by 1 base, with 8 bases between. Germline V gene data show CDR1 as SGHRS and CDR2 as YFSETQ. The CDR3 is CASSLKGGTDTQYF. The CDR3 DNA reads TGCGCCAGCAGCTTAAAGGGGGGCACAGATACGCAGTATTTT.

In the case of this clone: Within the sample, other DNA sequences also encode this same CDR3. The genes are TRBV9 and TRBJ2-7; D gene unclear. This CDR3 contains 13 residues. The V gene lost 0 bases and the J gene lost 3 bases, with 7 bases spanning the gap. Germline-derived CDR1 and CDR2 are SGDLS and YYNGEE. The CDR3 region is CASSVGHNYEQYF. The CDR3 bases are TGTGCCAGCAGCGTAGGGCACAACTACGAGCAGTACTTC.

The V and J genes are TRBV9 and TRBJ2-3; 9 bases map to TRBD2. Trimming removed 3 bases from V and 5 bases from J; junction bases left unmatched: 1. CDR1 SGDLS and CDR2 YYNGEE come from the germline V gene. This CDR3 region has 13 residues. CDR3 nucleotides: TGTGCCAGCAGCGCAGCGGGGGGAGATACGCAGTATTTT. Encoded protein: CASSAAGGDTQYF.

The chain couples TRBV4-2 to TRBJ1-1; D remains ambiguous. Trimming took off 0 bases at V and 1 base at J, with 3 bases between the two ends. The CDR3 runs 13 residues. Germline values: CDR1 LGHNA, CDR2 YNFKEQ. The CDR3 spells CASSQEENTEAFF. CDR3 bases: TGTGCCAGCAGCCAAGAAGAGAACACTGAAGCTTTCTTT.

This clone is a singleton in its sample. The chain employs TRBV5-1 and TRBJ2-3; TRBD2 matches at 8 bases. The germline CDR1 and CDR2 sequences are SGHRS and YFSETQ. The CDR3 is 15 residues long. The trim removed 6 bases at V and 3 bases at J, leaving 9 bases unmatched. The CDR3 reads CASTPTSGVTDTQYF. DNA of the CDR3: TGCGCCAGCACCCCAACTAGCGGAGTAACAGATACGCAGTATTTT. Combining the CDR3 with reference TRBV5-1 and TRBJ2-3 gives the whole variable domain KAGVTQTPRYLIKTRGQQVTLSCSPISGHRSVSWYQQTPGQGLQFLFEYFSETQRNKGNFPGRFSGRQFSNSRSEMNVSTLELGDSALYLCASTPTSGVTDTQYFGPGTRLTVL.

The gene calls are TRBV27 and TRBJ1-2, with 7 nucleotides matching TRBD1. Germline V gene data show CDR1 as MNHEY and CDR2 as SMNVEV (reference sequence). J lost 8 bases, V lost 4 bases, and 10 bases had no gene match. This CDR3 has 14 amino acids. The CDR3 coding sequence is TGTGCCAGCAGTTCGGCAGGGGGTGACCGGGGCTACACCTTC. The encoded protein is CASSSAGGDRGYTF.

Regarding this clone: The identical CDR3 is also encoded by other nucleotide sequences in the sample. This chain links TRBV9 with TRBJ2-1, with D perhaps given as TRBD1 or TRBD2 (6 bases each). CDR1 is SGDLS, CDR2 YYNGEE, per germline. The ends were cut back, 4 bases at V and 5 bases at J, with 10 bases in the middle. The CDR3 contains 13 residues. DNA of the CDR3: TGTGCCAGCAGCCCCGGGGGCGACAATGAGCAGTTCTTC. It yields the protein CASSPGGDNEQFF.

The V gene is TRBV7-9, the J gene TRBJ2-7; 10 bases align to TRBD1. V shed 5 bases, J shed 3 bases, and the junction held 7 bases outside the gene matches. Germline CDR1 and CDR2: SEHNR and FQNEAQ (reference sequence). The CDR3 is 15 residues long. CDR3 residues: CASSPARTGGYEQYF. Written as DNA, the CDR3 is TGTGCCAGCAGCCCAGCCCGGACAGGGGGCTACGAGCAGTACTTC.

The chain recombines TRBV2 with TRBJ1-4, with a possible D match to TRBD1 (5 bases). The CDR3 covers 15 residues. Germline lookup yields CDR1 SNHLY and CDR2 FYNNEI. Trimming shortened V by 2 bases and J by 8 bases, and 15 bases separated the two germline ends. Here the CDR3 reads CASSERVGAPEKLFF. The CDR3 DNA reads TGTGCCAGCAGTGAAAGAGTAGGGGCCCCAGAAAAACTGTTTTTT.

This clone was observed once. Other nucleotide sequences from this sample produce the same CDR3. CDR3 DNA: TGTGCCAGCAGTCTACTAGCGGGGCCGTACAATGAGCAGTTCTTC. This sequence encodes CASSLLAGPYNEQFF. The chain links TRBV27 to TRBJ2-1, with 10 bases that match TRBD2. This CDR3 is 15 amino acids long. The germline V gene encodes CDR1 MNHEY and CDR2 SMNVEV (reference sequence). V gave up 5 bases and J gave up 4 bases; unmatched junction bases: 5.

As regards this clone: The sample carries other DNA sequences with the same CDR3. The V call is TRBV27, the J call TRBJ2-7; 11 nucleotides agree with TRBD2. The germline CDR1 and CDR2 sequences are MNHEY and SMNVEV (reference sequence). J gave up 2 bases and V 1 base, and 1 base lay outside the gene matches. The CDR3 contains 15 residues. The CDR3 DNA reads TGTGCCAGCAGTTTATTACTAGCGGGGGCCTACGAGCAGTACTTC. Translation: CASSLLLAGAYEQYF.

This clone has just one count. The rearrangement uses TRBV27 and TRBJ2-7; D remains unclear. The V gene's germline CDR1 is MNHEY and CDR2 SMNVEV (reference sequence). Trimming left V 5 bases short and J 2 bases short, with 16 bases between. The CDR3 runs to 15 residues. Written as DNA, the CDR3 is TGTGCCAGCAGTCCATATCCCGGCGGACCCTACGAGCAGTACTTC. This gives the protein CASSPYPGGPYEQYF.

The chain recombines TRBV27 with TRBJ2-7, with D perhaps TRBD1 (7 bases). The CDR3 extends over 14 amino acids. Trimming removed 6 bases at V and 3 bases at J, with 15 bases between. Germline V gene sequence: CDR1 MNHEY, CDR2 SMNVEV (reference sequence). CDR3 nucleotides: TGTGCCAGCAGCTACCGCGGGACAGACTACGAGCAGTACTTC. It specifies CASSYRGTDYEQYF.

The gene calls are TRBV4-3 and TRBJ2-1; TRBD2 agrees at 8 bases. The CDR3 totals 16 residues. V shed 3 bases and J 3 bases; nucleotides not matched to a gene: 7. Germline CDR1 is LGHNA and CDR2 is YSLEER. CDR3 sequence: CASSHGPGLGYNEQFF. The CDR3 nucleotides are TGCGCCAGCAGCCACGGACCGGGACTAGGCTACAATGAGCAGTTCTTC.

The V gene is TRBV7-8, the J gene TRBJ2-7; TRBD2 aligns across 8 bases. The CDR3 has 19 amino acids. Germline CDR1 and CDR2: SGHVS and FQNEAQ. Germline trimming cut 5 bases from V and 5 bases from J; bases unmatched to any gene: 23. CDR3 region: CASSPTRRGVTGGLHEQYF. The CDR3 DNA is TGTGCCAGCAGCCCAACCCGCAGGGGAGTAACGGGAGGGCTGCACGAGCAGTACTTC.

The chain combines TRBV4-3 with TRBJ2-1; D is ambiguous. CDR1 is LGHNA, CDR2 YSLEER, per germline. CDR3 length equals 13 residues. V lost 0 bases and J 9 bases, leaving 9 bases between the germline ends. CDR3 nucleotide sequence: TGCGCCAGCAGCCAAGAAGGGTCTGGTGAGCAGTTCTTC. This sequence encodes CASSQEGSGEQFF.

The chain employs TRBV9 and TRBJ2-5, with unresolved D. Trimming took 4 bases from V and 2 from J, leaving 18 bases between them. The CDR3 is 16 amino acids. Germline CDR1 SGDLS, CDR2 YYNGEE. The CDR3 region has the DNA TGTGCCAGCAGCTCGAGATGGAGTTCCAAACAAGAGACCCAGTACTTC. Amino acid sequence: CASSSRWSSKQETQYF. Filled out from reference TRBV9 and TRBJ2-5, the complete variable domain reads DSGVTQTPKHLITATGQRVTLRCSPRSGDLSVYWYQQSLDQGLQFLIQYYNGEERAKGNILERFSAQQFPDLHSELNLSSLELGDSALYFCASSSRWSSKQETQYFGPGTRLLVL.

Of note for this clone: Other nucleotide sequences from this sample produce the same CDR3. The chain couples TRBV27 to TRBJ2-1; D gene ambiguous. Per germline, CDR1 MNHEY and CDR2 SMNVEV (reference sequence). The CDR3 extends over 16 amino acids. Trimming pared 0 bases from V and 0 bases from J, leaving 9 bases between. CDR3 residues: CASSLSLDSSYNEQFF. The CDR3 region has the DNA TGTGCCAGCAGTTTATCGTTAGATAGCTCCTACAATGAGCAGTTCTTC.

The V and J genes are TRBV7-3 and TRBJ2-7; 7 nucleotides agree with TRBD2. V trimming: 2 bases; J trimming: 3 bases; junction bases outside the gene matches: 4. The CDR3 runs to 14 residues. Germline CDR1 is SGHTA and CDR2 is FQGTGA. CDR3 residues: CASSLLGEGYEQYF. The CDR3 nucleotides read TGTGCCAGCAGCTTATTGGGGGAGGGCTACGAGCAGTACTTC.

This chain links TRBV9 with TRBJ2-2; unclear D gene. This CDR3 is built from 12 residues. Germline V gene sequence: CDR1 SGDLS, CDR2 YYNGEE. V lost 3 bases and J 7 bases, leaving 7 bases between the germline ends. DNA of the CDR3: TGTGCCAGCAGCGGAAGAGACGGGGAGCTGTTTTTT. This codes for CASSGRDGELFF.

The CDR3 loop is CASSPGGGSRYEQYF. CDR3 nucleotide sequence: TGTGCCAGCAGCCCCGGCGGGGGAAGTAGGTACGAGCAGTACTTC. This chain joins TRBV5-5 and TRBJ2-7; TRBD2 agrees at 7 bases. Unmatched junction bases numbered 11, after V lost 4 bases and J lost 4 bases. Germline V CDR1 and CDR2: SGHKS, YYEKEE (reference sequence). This CDR3 region has 15 residues.

This chain joins TRBV7-9 and TRBJ2-7; the match to TRBD2 covers 7 bases. Looked up from germline, CDR1 is SEHNR and CDR2 is FQNEAQ (reference sequence). The CDR3 sequence is 14 residues long. V dropped 5 bases and J dropped 8; count of bases not matched to a gene: 12. CDR3 protein: CASSPMVGGWQQYF. The DNA for the CDR3 is TGTGCCAGCAGCCCCATGGTGGGAGGGTGGCAGCAGTACTTC.

Turning to this clone: The same CDR3 is also encoded by other DNA sequences in this sample. V gene TRBV7-9 combines with J gene TRBJ2-7; D ambiguous. V lost 1 base and J 2 bases, leaving 9 bases between the germline ends. The germline V gene encodes CDR1 SEHNR and CDR2 FQNEAQ (reference sequence). CDR3 length: 14 amino acids. The CDR3 reads CASSLVGSTYEQYF. The CDR3 DNA reads TGTGCCAGCAGCTTAGTAGGGTCCACCTACGAGCAGTACTTC.

This clone was seen only a few times. Different DNA sequences within this sample yield the same CDR3. CDR3 in amino acids: CASSSTGEQYF. The CDR3 DNA is TGTGCCAGCAGTTCCACGGGCGAGCAGTACTTC. The rearrangement uses TRBV27 and TRBJ2-7; D gene uncertain. V lost 4 bases to trimming and J lost 6 bases, with 7 bases between them. CDR3 length: 11 amino acids. Germline CDR1 reads MNHEY; CDR2 reads SMNVEV (reference sequence).